Each of the 28 T cell receptor beta chains below was sequenced from the same sample in a study of early T cells in non-severe SARS-CoV-2 infection. TCRdb fed the 5' RACE reads into MiXCR, producing one record per CDR3 protein. This sample yields about 110,000 distinct CDR3 sequences, of which 9.5% to 13% are seen a single time; 2.5% to 4% belongs to the top ten. Sequenced input: whole blood. The source is an adult who was a healthcare worker with PCR-confirmed SARS-CoV-2 infection or an uninfected control (not recorded which).

The chain couples TRBV11-2 to TRBJ2-1; tentatively, D is TRBD2 (5 bases). CDR1 is SGHAT, CDR2 FQNNGV, per germline. This CDR3 has 11 residues. V was pared by 2 bases and J by 10 bases, with 6 bases between. This chain's CDR3 is CASSLPGEQFF. The DNA of the CDR3 is TGTGCCAGCAGCTTACCGGGAGAGCAGTTCTTC.

The table lists this clonotype with a few counts. The chain combines TRBV5-1 with TRBJ2-2, with 7 bases that match TRBD1. Germline CDR1 and CDR2: SGHRS and YFSETQ. V lost 4 bases and J lost 0; bases outside the gene matches: 6. The length of the CDR3 is 16 residues. The CDR3 coding sequence is TGCGCCAGCAGCCCAGGACAGGTGACGAACACCGGGGAGCTGTTTTTT. This sequence encodes CASSPGQVTNTGELFF.

This clonotype was seen a few times. J is TRBJ1-2 and V is TRBV29-1; tentative D call: TRBD1 (5 bases). The CDR3 consists of 16 residues. Per the germline V gene, CDR1 is SQVTM and CDR2 is ANQGSEA. V was pared by 1 base and J by 4 bases, with 19 bases between. The CDR3 DNA reads as TGCAGCGTTGAAGGGACAAGACCCGAGGACCTCTATGGCTACACCTTC. It is translated as CSVEGTRPEDLYGYTF. Full variable domain (rest looked up from reference TRBV29-1 and TRBJ1-2): SAVISQKPSRDICQRGTSLTIQCQVDSQVTMMFWYRQQPGQSLTLIATANQGSEATYESGFVIDKFPISRPNLTFSTLTVSNMSPEDSSIYLCSVEGTRPEDLYGYTFGSGTRLTVV.

The rearrangement joins TRBV6-6 to TRBJ2-1; TRBD1 might be the D (5 bases). The germline V gene has CDR1 MNHNY and CDR2 SVGAGI (reference sequence). V was clipped by 10 bases and J by 4 bases, with 14 bases between them. This CDR3 has 13 residues. The CDR3 region is CAIHQDRYNEQFF. CDR3 nucleotides: TGTGCCATTCACCAAGACAGATACAATGAGCAGTTCTTC.

This clonotype appeared a few times. The chain has TRBV11-2 and TRBJ2-7; D may match TRBD1 or TRBD2 (5 bases each). Germline V CDR1 and CDR2: SGHAT, FQNNGV. Trimming removed 4 bases from V and 4 bases from J, with 23 bases in between. The CDR3 sequence is 17 residues long. The CDR3 DNA reads TGTGCCAGCAGCTCGTTCCCCGGACCGCCCGGGGCTTACGAGCAGTACTTC. This sequence encodes CASSSFPGPPGAYEQYF.

This clonotype was detected a few times. The chain joins TRBV27 to TRBJ2-7, with D maybe TRBD1 (6 bases). Germline V CDR1 and CDR2: MNHEY, SMNVEV (reference sequence). The CDR3 has 14 residues. The V end lost 8 bases, the J end lost 2 bases, and 16 bases lay between the germline ends. Here the CDR3 reads CASRTVRGAYEQYF. Written as DNA, the CDR3 is TGTGCCAGCCGGACAGTGCGAGGGGCCTACGAGCAGTACTTC.

This clonotype was recorded a few times. V usage is TRBV13 and J usage is TRBJ1-1, with D tentatively TRBD1 (5 bases). Germline CDR1 PRHDT, CDR2 FYEKMQ (reference sequence). V lost 7 bases to trimming and J lost 6 bases, with 15 bases between them. This CDR3 spans 13 amino acids. CDR3 sequence reads: CASTSQGVPEAFF. CDR3 DNA: TGTGCCAGCACCTCACAAGGGGTCCCTGAAGCTTTCTTT.

This clonotype has only a few counts. The chain is built from TRBV5-1 and TRBJ1-2; the match to TRBD1 covers 7 bases. Germline values: CDR1 SGHRS, CDR2 YFSETQ. The CDR3 extends over 12 amino acids. V trimming: 2 bases; J trimming: 7 bases; junction bases outside the gene matches: 2. The DNA of the CDR3 is TGCGCCAGCAGCTTCGACAGGGCTGGCTACACCTTC. Protein: CASSFDRAGYTF.

This clonotype was seen a few times. The gene calls are TRBV15 and TRBJ2-7; TRBD2 agrees at 8 bases. The V and J ends lost 5 bases and 4 bases, in that order; junction bases with no gene match: 4. CDR3 length: 13 amino acids. The germline V gene has CDR1 LNHNV and CDR2 YYDKDF (reference sequence). CDR3 bases: TGTGCCACCAGCCCGGGAGGGAGGTACGAGCAGTACTTC. It codes for CATSPGGRYEQYF.

There are many counts of this clonotype. The rearrangement joins TRBV28 to TRBJ1-1; the match to TRBD1 covers 8 bases. In germline, CDR1 is MDHEN, CDR2 SYDVKM. This CDR3 spans 13 amino acids. Trimming took 11 bases from V and 0 from J; bases not matched to a gene: 5. CDR3 region: CALRQGMNTEAFF. The CDR3, as DNA: TGTGCCCTCCGACAGGGGATGAACACTGAAGCTTTCTTT.

The chain is built from TRBV29-1 and TRBJ2-7, with 7 bases that match TRBD2. The CDR3 covers 16 residues. Unmatched junction bases numbered 12, after V lost 4 bases and J lost 0 bases. Germline V gene data show CDR1 as SQVTM and CDR2 as ANQGSEA. CDR3 in amino acids: CSVGVPSGTASYEQYF. The CDR3 bases are TGCAGCGTTGGAGTCCCCAGCGGGACGGCCTCCTACGAGCAGTACTTC.

The rearrangement uses TRBV20-1 and TRBJ2-3; 13 bases map to TRBD2. In germline, CDR1 is DFQATT, CDR2 SNEGSKA (reference sequence). The length of the CDR3 is 17 residues. V shed 5 bases and J 3 bases; nucleotides not matched to a gene: 11. The CDR3 nucleotides read TGCAGTGCTTCCGGACTAGCGGGAGCGCGAGGGACAGATACGCAGTATTTT. Encoded protein: CSASGLAGARGTDTQYF.

This clonotype came up a few times. V gene TRBV6-6 combines with J gene TRBJ1-4, with D maybe TRBD1 (5 bases). V dropped 2 bases and J dropped 8 bases, with 18 bases sitting between them. This CDR3 has 16 amino acids. Germline V CDR1 and CDR2: MNHNY, SVGAGI (reference sequence). Here the CDR3 reads CASSYTARGDREKLFF. The CDR3 region has the DNA TGTGCCAGCAGTTACACGGCGAGAGGGGACCGAGAAAAACTGTTTTTT.

This clonotype was detected many times. This sequence joins TRBV11-2 and TRBJ2-1, with 9 nucleotides matching TRBD2. Trimming removed 5 bases from V and 10 bases from J; junction bases left unmatched: 9. This CDR3 has 14 amino acids. Germline CDR1 reads SGHAT; CDR2 reads FQNNGV. The CDR3 spells CASSVPGLAGEQFF. As DNA, the CDR3 is TGTGCCAGCAGCGTTCCGGGACTAGCAGGGGAGCAGTTCTTC.

This clonotype was counted many times. The chain has TRBV2 and TRBJ1-6; D remains unclear. V was shortened by 10 bases and J by 0 bases, with 13 bases between the two germline ends. CDR1 and CDR2 (germline): SNHLY, FYNNEI. This CDR3 has 15 residues. CDR3 residues: CATGPRSSYNSPLHF. CDR3 nucleotide sequence: TGTGCCACCGGACCCCGGAGCTCCTATAATTCACCCCTCCACTTT.

The chain employs TRBV21-1 and TRBJ2-2; the table's D call, TRBD1, was not checked against the DNA. TRBV21-1 is designated a pseudogene. The CDR3 sequence is 13 residues long. Written as DNA, the CDR3 is TGTGCCAGCAGCAAGGGGGCGACCGGGGAGCTGTTTTTT. Residues: CASSKGATGELFF.

This clonotype occurred many times. This chain joins TRBV28 and TRBJ1-4; the D gene is possibly TRBD1 (5 bases). Trimming stripped 3 bases from V and 4 bases from J, with 15 bases between. Germline V gene lookup returns CDR1 MDHEN and CDR2 SYDVKM. This CDR3 region has 16 residues. The CDR3 nucleotides are TGTGCCAGCAGTTTCTGGGACCTCGAGGATAATGAAAAACTGTTTTTT. Amino acids: CASSFWDLEDNEKLFF. Drawing the rest from reference TRBV28 and TRBJ1-4, the complete variable domain is DVKVTQSSRYLVKRTGEKVFLECVQDMDHENMFWYRQDPGLGLRLIYFSYDVKMKEKGDIPEGYSVSREKKERFSLILESASTNQTSMYLCASSFWDLEDNEKLFFGSGTQLSVL.

This clonotype occurred many times. The rearrangement links TRBV30 to TRBJ2-4; 8 positions agree with TRBD1. Germline assignment: CDR1 GTSNPN and CDR2 SVGIG (reference sequence). CDR3 length equals 11 residues. The junction had 2 bases not matched to a gene; V was cut back by 8 bases and J by 5 bases. Written as DNA, the CDR3 is TGTGCCGGCAGGGGGCAAAACATTCAGTACTTC. This translates into CAGRGQNIQYF.

This clonotype was recorded many times. At one of its ends the junction is not consistent with the germline gene, which may arise from a read error. The chain recombines TRBV10-3 with TRBJ1-1; the D gene is possibly TRBD1 (6 bases). The CDR3 length is 13 residues. From germline, CDR1 is ENHRY and CDR2 SYGVKD. The DNA of the CDR3 is TGTGCCATCAGTGGTCGGGGGGGCACTGAAGTTTTCTTT. Translating gives CAISGRGGTEVFF.

A few counts support this clonotype. The chain couples TRBV11-2 to TRBJ2-3; D uncertain. The CDR3 extends over 14 amino acids. The V and J ends lost 5 bases and 2 bases respectively, with 11 bases between them. CDR1 and CDR2 from the germline V gene are SGHAT and FQNNGV. In DNA, the CDR3 is TGTGCCAGCAGCCAAAGTAGGTCCACAGATACGCAGTATTTT. Its translation is CASSQSRSTDTQYF. Supplemented by reference TRBV11-2 and TRBJ2-3, the full variable domain reads EAGVAQSPRYKIIEKRQSVAFWCNPISGHATLYWYQQILGQGPKLLIQFQNNGVVDDSQLPKDRFSAERLKGVDSTLKIQPAKLEDSAVYLCASSQSRSTDTQYFGPGTRLTVL.

The V gene is TRBV20-1, the J gene TRBJ2-1; 11 nucleotides align to TRBD2. The CDR3 covers 17 residues. V was pared by 0 bases and J by 4 bases, with 8 bases of the junction left unmatched. The V gene's germline CDR1 is DFQATT and CDR2 SNEGSKA (reference sequence). The CDR3 bases are TGCAGTGCTAGAGATTTACTAGCGGGAGATCTATACAATGAGCAGTTCTTC. Its protein is CSARDLLAGDLYNEQFF.

The count of this clonotype is one. The chain joins TRBV3-1 to TRBJ1-1; D is ambiguous. The CDR3 has 14 amino acids. Germline V gene data show CDR1 as LGHDT and CDR2 as YNNKEL (reference sequence). V dropped 0 bases and J dropped 1 base, with 6 bases sitting between them. The CDR3 loop is CASSQDGGNTEAFF. The CDR3 DNA follows: TGTGCCAGCAGCCAAGATGGAGGGAACACTGAAGCTTTCTTT.

V gene TRBV6-4 combines with J gene TRBJ2-3; tentatively, D is TRBD1 (5 bases). The CDR3 has 15 amino acids. V shed 0 bases and J shed 3 bases, with 10 bases lying between them. In germline, CDR1 is MRHNA, CDR2 SNTAGT. CDR3 bases: TGTGCCAGCAGTGACTCGCCGACAGCTACAGATACGCAGTATTTT. Translating it yields CASSDSPTATDTQYF.

Ten or more counts support this clonotype. The chain joins TRBV27 to TRBJ2-3; 9 bases map to TRBD2. Germline V gene lookup returns CDR1 MNHEY and CDR2 SMNVEV (reference sequence). The CDR3 is made up of 15 amino acids. Trimming took 4 bases from V and 4 from J; bases not matched to a gene: 6. DNA of the CDR3: TGTGCCAGCAGTTCACTTAGCGGGAGAGCAGATACGCAGTATTTT. Its protein is CASSSLSGRADTQYF.

The V call is TRBV5-1, the J call TRBJ1-1, with D uncertain. CDR1 and CDR2 from the germline V gene are SGHRS and YFSETQ. The CDR3 is made up of 17 amino acids. Trimming pared 0 bases from V and 0 bases from J, leaving 15 bases between. In DNA, the CDR3 is TGCGCCAGCAGCTTGGCCCAAGCTAAAGACATGAACACTGAAGCTTTCTTT. This sequence encodes CASSLAQAKDMNTEAFF.

This clonotype was observed at least ten times. The chain carries TRBV7-6 and TRBJ2-2; 10 bases align to TRBD2. V was clipped by 5 bases and J by 5 bases; unmatched bases: 11. This CDR3 region has 17 residues. Germline V gene sequence: CDR1 SGHVS, CDR2 FNYEAQ. The CDR3 DNA is TGTGCCAGCAGCCCCATTCCTAGCGGGGGTTCTACCGGGGAGCTGTTTTTT. Residues: CASSPIPSGGSTGELFF.

This clonotype was detected many times. This chain links TRBV9 with TRBJ1-4; D is undetermined. This CDR3 is built from 13 residues. Germline CDR1 is SGDLS and CDR2 is YYNGEE. The germline V and J ends were trimmed by 7 bases and 5 bases, with 12 bases remaining between them. CDR3 loop: CASSRAMNEKLFF. In DNA form, the CDR3 reads TGTGCCAGCTCGAGGGCCATGAATGAAAAACTGTTTTTT.

This clonotype was seen repeatedly, ten times or more. The gene calls are TRBV2 and TRBJ2-3; unclear D gene. V gave up 5 bases and J gave up 5 bases, with 8 bases separating them. The CDR3 covers 12 residues. The V gene's germline CDR1 is SNHLY and CDR2 FYNNEI. The chain's CDR3 is CASSPEVDTQYF. Here the CDR3 DNA reads TGTGCCAGCAGTCCCGAAGTAGATACGCAGTATTTT.